This TCR beta chain was retrieved from a study of T cell responses to AZD1222 COVID-19 vaccine. Broader study findings: It should be noted that donors were predominantly white British and more often female, and clonal diversity was possibly underestimated. Across spike, vaccine-associated CD4 TCRs were found, dominant at 160-218 and 743-854. Only six AZD1222 recipients tested seropositive at baseline.

Comments on this clone: Its antigen is still unknown.

V was shortened by 2 bases and J by 9 bases, with 5 bases between the two germline ends. The CDR3 covers 11 residues. CDR1 and CDR2 (germline): LNHDA, SQIVND (reference sequence). Some clones are missing from TCRdb's copy, which holds only in-frame ones; the method was immunoSEQ multiplex PCR. This repertoire shows about 180,000 clones, more than 75% found once; its top ten account for 25% to 30%. The sequenced sample was peripheral blood, obtained 28 days after the second AZD1222 dose. This receptor was obtained from an adult who received the AZD1222 COVID-19 vaccine. This chain connects TRBV19 to TRBJ1-5, with D unresolved. The chain's CDR3 is CASSINGPQHF. The DNA of the CDR3 is TGTGCCAGTAGTATAAATGGGCCCCAGCATTTT.